The present TCR beta chain was sequenced within a study of T cell responses to AZD1222 COVID-19 vaccine. Only one count was recorded for this clone. Sequenced by immunoSEQ multiplex PCR; TCRdb stores in-frame clones only, minus some. The table records some 170,000 clones, approximately 90% of them present only once. V was clipped by 0 bases and J by 4 bases, with 16 bases between them. This CDR3 comprises 17 residues. Germline V lookup: CDR1 LGHNA, CDR2 YSLEER. The J gene is TRBJ1-3, the V gene TRBV4-3, with a weak D call TRBD1 (6 bases). This clonotype was sampled from an adult who received the AZD1222 COVID-19 vaccine. Sequencing was performed on peripheral blood, taken 28 days after the second AZD1222 dose. This CDR3 is CASSQDRWGARGNTIYF. The CDR3 nucleotides read TGCGCCAGCAGCCAAGACCGTTGGGGGGCGCGGGGAAACACCATATATTTT.